The 24 T cell receptor beta chains given below trace back to one sample, sequenced in a study of siplizumab effects on memory and regulatory T cells. The protocol was immunoSEQ multiplex PCR, while the TCRdb copy is restricted to in-frame clones and leaves out a portion. Of around 94,000 clones listed, approximately 90% are singletons. The sample comprised CD4+ T cells sorted from blood. The receptors were gathered from a human donor in good health.

The rearrangement uses TRBV30 and TRBJ2-3; D is undetermined. The V gene's germline CDR1 is GTSNPN and CDR2 SVGIG (reference sequence). The CDR3 contains 11 residues. Trimming shortened V by 5 bases and J by 0 bases, and 3 bases separated the two germline ends. The CDR3 sequence is CAWDSTDTQYF. For the CDR3, the DNA is TGTGCCTGGGACAGCACAGATACGCAGTATTTT. The full variable domain, completed using reference TRBV30 and TRBJ2-3, is SQTIHQWPATLVQPVGSPLSLECTVEGTSNPNLYWYRQAAGRGLQLLFYSVGIGQISSEVPQNLSASRPQDRQFILSSKKLLLSDSGFYLCAWDSTDTQYFGPGTRLTVL.

The rearrangement uses TRBV19 and TRBJ1-2, with TRBD1 as a possible D gene (5 bases). CDR1 is LNHDA and CDR2 is SQIVND in the germline V gene (reference sequence). The CDR3 covers 13 residues. V lost 7 bases, J lost 9 bases, and 18 bases lay in between. CDR3: CASIAQGAFRYTF. The CDR3 DNA follows: TGTGCCAGTATTGCTCAGGGAGCTTTTCGCTACACCTTC. The full variable domain, rest sourced from reference TRBV19 and TRBJ1-2, is DGGITQSPKYLFRKEGQNVTLSCEQNLNHDAMYWYRQDPGQGLRLIYYSQIVNDFQKGDIAEGYSVSREKKESFPLTVTSAQKNPTAFYLCASIAQGAFRYTFGSGTRLTVV.

This sequence joins TRBV5-1 and TRBJ2-7; no clear D gene. Germline lookup yields CDR1 SGHRS and CDR2 YFSETQ. V dropped 0 bases and J dropped 7 bases, with 11 bases sitting between them. The CDR3 is made up of 13 amino acids. The CDR3 nucleotides read TGCGCCAGCAGCTTGGATAGGATTAGGGAGCAGTACTTC. Translating gives CASSLDRIREQYF.

The V and J genes are TRBV11-3 and TRBJ2-1, with TRBD2 matching 14 bases. Germline trimming cut 5 bases from V and 4 bases from J; bases unmatched to any gene: 7. CDR1 is SGHNT, CDR2 YENEEA, per germline. There are 17 residues in the CDR3. CDR3 amino acids: CASSAGTSGRQYNEQFF. CDR3 coding DNA: TGTGCCAGCAGCGCCGGGACTAGCGGGAGACAATACAATGAGCAGTTCTTC.

J is TRBJ2-7 and V is TRBV28; 9 bases agree with TRBD2. The CDR3 has 14 residues. Germline CDR1 reads MDHEN; CDR2 reads SYDVKM. After removal of 3 bases from V and 7 bases from J, the junction contained 7 bases not matched to a gene. CDR3 DNA sequence: TGTGCCAGCAGTTTCGGCGGGAGGGCCCGGGAGCAGTACTTC. Protein product: CASSFGGRAREQYF.

This sequence joins TRBV19 and TRBJ2-7, with D possibly matching TRBD1 (6 bases). The V gene lost 3 bases and the J gene lost 5 bases, with 17 bases spanning the gap. Germline-derived CDR1 and CDR2 are LNHDA and SQIVND (reference sequence). CDR3 size: 15 residues. The CDR3 DNA follows: TGTGCCAGTAGTATCCCGAGCGAAGGGGGTGACGAGCAGTACTTC. Residues: CASSIPSEGGDEQYF. Supplemented by reference TRBV19 and TRBJ2-7, the full variable domain reads DGGITQSPKYLFRKEGQNVTLSCEQNLNHDAMYWYRQDPGQGLRLIYYSQIVNDFQKGDIAEGYSVSREKKESFPLTVTSAQKNPTAFYLCASSIPSEGGDEQYFGPGTRLTVT.

The V and J genes are TRBV6-4 and TRBJ1-1; D gene uncertain. Germline CDR1 is MRHNA and CDR2 is SNTAGT. This CDR3 has 12 amino acids. V was shortened by 2 bases and J by 12 bases, with 13 bases between the two germline ends. DNA of the CDR3: TGTGCCAGCAGTGACCCCGGGTCGGGGACTTTCTTT. Its protein product is CASSDPGSGTFF.

This clone was picked up one time. The chain employs TRBV5-1 and TRBJ2-2; 8 nucleotides match TRBD1. The CDR3 contains 15 residues. In germline, CDR1 is SGHRS, CDR2 YFSETQ. J was trimmed by 4 bases and V by 4 bases; bases with no gene match: 6. The CDR3 nucleotides are TGCGCCAGCAGCCCTGAGACAGGGGCCACCGGGGAGCTGTTTTTT. Its translation: CASSPETGATGELFF.

This clone was counted a single time. This chain connects TRBV29-1 to TRBJ2-3, with D perhaps TRBD1 (6 bases). Germline CDR1 and CDR2: SQVTM and ANQGSEA. Trimming removed 6 bases at V and 4 bases at J, with 14 bases between. The CDR3 length is 13 residues. The CDR3 spells CSVLQGFADTQYF. The DNA of the CDR3 is TGCAGCGTCCTACAGGGTTTCGCAGATACGCAGTATTTT.

This clone was picked up one time. This sequence joins TRBV5-1 and TRBJ2-1; 10 bases align to TRBD2. The CDR3 contains 16 residues. CDR1 is SGHRS, CDR2 YFSETQ, per germline. V trimming: 1 base; J trimming: 3 bases; junction bases outside the gene matches: 4. Written as DNA, the CDR3 is TGCGCCAGCAGCTTGTGGGCTAGCGGGAGCTACAATGAGCAGTTCTTC. It specifies CASSLWASGSYNEQFF.

This clone occurred once. The V and J genes are TRBV5-4 and TRBJ2-3; maybe TRBD2 (6 bases). Germline V gene lookup returns CDR1 SGHNT and CDR2 YYREEE (reference sequence). The CDR3 length is 17 residues. V was clipped by 2 bases and J by 2 bases, with 18 bases between them. The DNA for the CDR3 is TGTGCCAGCAGCTTTATGAGGGTCAGCGGGCTCACAGATACGCAGTATTTT. The encoded protein is CASSFMRVSGLTDTQYF.

V is TRBV7-3 and J is TRBJ2-1; TRBD2 aligns across 7 bases. V lost 5 bases, J lost 9 bases, and 10 bases stayed unmatched. The CDR3 sequence is 14 residues long. Germline values: CDR1 SGHTA, CDR2 FQGTGA. CDR3 protein: CASSPYRGEGEQFF. Written as DNA, the CDR3 is TGTGCCAGCAGCCCCTACCGGGGGGAAGGTGAGCAGTTCTTC.

The rearrangement links TRBV19 to TRBJ2-1; tentatively, D is TRBD2 (5 bases). The CDR3 totals 15 residues. Germline V CDR1 and CDR2: LNHDA, SQIVND (reference sequence). The ends were cut back, 5 bases at V and 5 bases at J, with 16 bases in the middle. The CDR3 coding sequence is TGTGCCAGTAGTGTGCGGGTTGGGGTAAACAATGAGCAGTTCTTC. Translating gives CASSVRVGVNNEQFF.

This chain joins TRBV7-6 and TRBJ2-5; D is ambiguous. Germline lookup yields CDR1 SGHVS and CDR2 FNYEAQ. V was cut by 1 base and J by 3 bases, with 3 bases left in between. This CDR3 has 12 residues. CDR3 sequence (DNA): TGTGCCAGCAGCTTAGGTGAAGAGACCCAGTACTTC. It specifies CASSLGEETQYF.

This clone was recorded only once. V is TRBV5-1 and J is TRBJ2-1; 9 nucleotides agree with TRBD1. Germline V lookup: CDR1 SGHRS, CDR2 YFSETQ. CDR3 length: 14 residues. Trimming took 4 bases from V and 4 from J; bases not matched to a gene: 3. The chain's CDR3 is CASSMGQGYNEQFF. CDR3 nucleotide sequence: TGCGCCAGCAGCATGGGACAGGGTTACAATGAGCAGTTCTTC.

V and J are TRBV29-1 and TRBJ1-1; D is unresolved. This CDR3 is 13 amino acids long. Germline V CDR1 and CDR2: SQVTM, ANQGSEA. Trimming removed 4 bases at V and 4 bases at J, with 13 bases between. This CDR3 is CSVVRANPTEAFF. The DNA for the CDR3 is TGCAGCGTTGTTCGGGCGAACCCCACTGAAGCTTTCTTT.

The V call is TRBV2, the J call TRBJ2-1; TRBD1 matches at 8 bases. CDR1 is SNHLY and CDR2 is FYNNEI in the germline V gene. V dropped 5 bases and J dropped 7; count of bases not matched to a gene: 7. The CDR3 runs 14 residues. CDR3 DNA: TGTGCCAGCAGTAGGGACAGGTTGGGGAATGAGCAGTTCTTC. Translated: CASSRDRLGNEQFF. The full variable domain, in which reference TRBV2 and TRBJ2-1 provide the parts outside the CDR3, is EPEVTQTPSHQVTQMGQEVILRCVPISNHLYFYWYRQILGQKVEFLVSFYNNEISEKSEIFDDQFSVERPDGSNFTLKIRSTKLEDSAMYFCASSRDRLGNEQFFGPGTRLTVL.

This chain connects TRBV6-1 to TRBJ1-1; no clear D gene. The germline V and J ends were trimmed by 6 bases and 1 base, with 9 bases remaining between them. The germline gives CDR1 MNHNS, CDR2 SASEGT. CDR3 length equals 13 residues. The CDR3 reads CASSTGPNTEAFF. CDR3 coding DNA: TGTGCCAGCAGCACCGGGCCGAACACTGAAGCTTTCTTT.

This chain links TRBV2 with TRBJ2-3, with D possibly matching TRBD2 (6 bases). Germline V gene sequence: CDR1 SNHLY, CDR2 FYNNEI. V lost 4 bases and J 3 bases, leaving 17 bases between the germline ends. CDR3 length equals 16 residues. Here the CDR3 reads CASSVGAGRGTDTQYF. As DNA, the CDR3 is TGTGCCAGCAGTGTGGGTGCGGGACGAGGTACAGATACGCAGTATTTT.

The chain employs TRBV9 and TRBJ2-7; TRBD1 or TRBD2 may be the D gene (5 bases each). The CDR3 is 15 amino acids. Germline CDR1 SGDLS, CDR2 YYNGEE. The V and J ends lost 4 bases and 5 bases respectively, with 19 bases between them. The CDR3 is CASSTRGPPGNEQYF. DNA for the CDR3: TGTGCCAGCAGCACCCGGGGACCACCCGGGAACGAGCAGTACTTC.

The CDR3 coding sequence is TGTGCCAGCTCCTGGAACCACCAAGAGACCCAGTACTTC. Amino acid sequence: CASSWNHQETQYF. The chain uses TRBV18 and TRBJ2-5; D call uncertain. The CDR3 covers 13 residues. V was clipped by 6 bases and J by 0 bases, with 8 bases between them. CDR1 and CDR2 (germline): KGHSH, LQKENI.

The genes are TRBV21-1 and TRBJ2-2; the listed D gene, TRBD2, was not tested against the DNA. TRBV21-1 is designated a pseudogene. The CDR3 covers 11 residues. The CDR3 here is CASSITGKLFF. CDR3 bases: TGTGCCAGCAGCATCACGGGTAAGCTGTTTTTT.

As concerns this clone: A read error may produce the germline difference seen at one junction end. The chain combines TRBV11-2 with TRBJ2-3, with D possibly matching TRBD2 (5 bases). This CDR3 is built from 16 residues. Germline V CDR1 and CDR2: SGHAT, FQNNGV. CDR3 coding DNA: TGTGCCAGCAGTTTAGACCTCGGGGAACTCGAAGATACGCAGTATTTT. This translates into CASSLDLGELEDTQYF. Complete variable domain (other parts from reference TRBV11-2 and TRBJ2-3): EAGVAQSPRYKIIEKRQSVAFWCNPISGHATLYWYQQILGQGPKLLIQFQNNGVVDDSQLPKDRFSAERLKGVDSTLKIQPAKLEDSAVYLCASSLDLGELEDTQYFGPGTRLTVL.

With regard to this clone: It may be a read error: a sequence one base away is much more abundant. Different DNA sequences within this sample yield the same CDR3. The rearrangement links TRBV27 to TRBJ2-7; 7 bases are a match to TRBD1. Germline values: CDR1 MNHEY, CDR2 SMNVEV (reference sequence). The CDR3 runs 14 residues. The CDR3 coding sequence is TGTGCTAGCAGTTACCGGGACAGCTCCTACGAGCAGTACTTC. It is translated as CASSYRDSSYEQYF.